What follows are 32 T cell receptor beta chains derived from one specimen sequenced in a study of siplizumab effects on memory and regulatory T cells. Data came from immunoSEQ multiplex PCR; TCRdb stores just in-frame clones and leaves some out. The table records some 52,000 clones, 95% to 97% of them present only once. Sequences were obtained from naive CD4+ T cells sorted from blood. All receptors come from a human donor in good health.

This chain links TRBV10-3 with TRBJ2-7, with 8 bases matching TRBD1. The CDR3 runs 14 residues. Trimming took 3 bases from V and 5 from J; bases not matched to a gene: 6. In germline, CDR1 is ENHRY, CDR2 SYGVKD. The CDR3 coding sequence is TGTGCCATCAGTGACTACAGGGGGTATCACGAGCAGTACTTC. It codes for CAISDYRGYHEQYF.

The chain combines TRBV7-2 with TRBJ2-2, with 8 nucleotides matching TRBD1. V dropped 6 bases and J dropped 6; count of bases not matched to a gene: 12. This CDR3 is built from 16 residues. Germline V CDR1 and CDR2: SGHTA, FQGNSA. The CDR3 spells CASSLDSDRVPGELFF. The CDR3 DNA sequence: TGTGCCAGCAGTCTAGACTCGGACAGGGTCCCCGGGGAGCTGTTTTTT.

J is TRBJ1-4 and V is TRBV7-9; D is unclear. The CDR3 is 15 amino acids. The germline CDR1 and CDR2 sequences are SEHNR and FQNEAQ (reference sequence). Trimming cost V 2 bases and J 0 bases, with 7 bases left between them. The CDR3 region is CASSLTFATNEKLFF. The CDR3 bases are TGTGCCAGCAGCTTAACCTTTGCAACTAATGAAAAACTGTTTTTT.

V usage is TRBV27 and J usage is TRBJ2-1, with TRBD1 matching over 10 bases. With V trimmed by 5 bases and J by 1 base, 2 bases remained unmatched. CDR1 MNHEY and CDR2 SMNVEV come from the germline V gene (reference sequence). The CDR3 has 15 residues. CDR3 DNA sequence: TGTGCCAGCAGTCCGGGACAGGGGTCCTACAATGAGCAGTTCTTC. The encoded protein is CASSPGQGSYNEQFF.

V and J are TRBV30 and TRBJ1-6, with unresolved D. Germline CDR1 and CDR2: GTSNPN and SVGIG (reference sequence). The CDR3 consists of 13 residues. V lost 0 bases and J 6 bases, leaving 6 bases between the germline ends. The chain's CDR3 is CAWSVRGNSPLHF. In DNA form, the CDR3 reads TGTGCCTGGAGTGTACGGGGTAATTCACCCCTCCACTTT. Looking up the rest from reference TRBV30 and TRBJ1-6 gives the full variable domain: SQTIHQWPATLVQPVGSPLSLECTVEGTSNPNLYWYRQAAGRGLQLLFYSVGIGQISSEVPQNLSASRPQDRQFILSSKKLLLSDSGFYLCAWSVRGNSPLHFGNGTRLTVT.

The J gene is TRBJ2-1, the V gene TRBV9; no definite D call. V was trimmed by 0 bases and J by 9 bases, leaving 16 bases between them. Germline CDR1 is SGDLS and CDR2 is YYNGEE. The CDR3 contains 15 residues. The CDR3 here is CASSVEPMSAREQFF. The DNA of the CDR3 is TGTGCCAGCAGCGTAGAGCCCATGTCCGCGCGTGAGCAGTTCTTC.

The genes are TRBV19 and TRBJ2-7; D remains ambiguous. Trimming took off 6 bases at V and 8 bases at J, with 20 bases between the two ends. Germline V gene lookup returns CDR1 LNHDA and CDR2 SQIVND (reference sequence). The CDR3 runs to 14 residues. In DNA, the CDR3 is TGTGCCAGTAGCGCCCATAAGGGTCGGGCCCAGCAGTACTTC. It translates to CASSAHKGRAQQYF.

This clone was picked up a small number of times. J is TRBJ2-7 and V is TRBV2, with D unclear. This CDR3 comprises 11 residues. V lost 2 bases, J lost 4 bases, and 3 bases lay in between. In germline, CDR1 is SNHLY, CDR2 FYNNEI. The CDR3 region has the DNA TGTGCCAGCAGTGAACGGTACGAGCAGTACTTC. Translated, it gives CASSERYEQYF.

The V gene is TRBV5-4, the J gene TRBJ2-3; 12 nucleotides agree with TRBD2. Germline CDR1 reads SGHNT; CDR2 reads YYREEE (reference sequence). V was clipped by 3 bases and J by 5 bases; unmatched bases: 7. There are 16 residues in the CDR3. The CDR3 here is CASSSRLAGVVDTQYF. CDR3 in DNA: TGTGCCAGCAGCTCTAGACTAGCGGGAGTGGTAGATACGCAGTATTTT.

This chain joins TRBV7-9 and TRBJ2-1; D tentatively fits TRBD1 or TRBD2 (6 bases each). The germline gives CDR1 SEHNR, CDR2 FQNEAQ (reference sequence). This CDR3 contains 16 residues. V was trimmed by 2 bases and J by 8 bases, leaving 19 bases between them. The CDR3, as DNA: TGTGCCAGCAGCTTAAGGTGGGCGTCGGGGGCCCATGAGCAGTTCTTC. Encoded protein: CASSLRWASGAHEQFF.

The V call is TRBV9, the J call TRBJ1-5; 9 bases line up with TRBD1. The CDR3 is 17 residues long. V dropped 0 bases and J dropped 5; count of bases not matched to a gene: 9. The germline CDR1 and CDR2 sequences are SGDLS and YYNGEE. The CDR3: CASSVGLGGTGYQPQHF. CDR3 nucleotides: TGTGCCAGCAGCGTAGGTTTGGGTGGGACAGGGTATCAGCCCCAGCATTTT.

The chain combines TRBV25-1 with TRBJ2-2; TRBD2 matches at 7 bases. Looked up from germline, CDR1 is MGHDK and CDR2 is SYGVNS. With 4 bases clipped from V and 4 bases from J, the junction kept 6 bases outside the gene matches. This CDR3 has 15 amino acids. The CDR3 coding sequence is TGTGCCAGCAGTGGGAGCGGGACCCTCACCGGGGAGCTGTTTTTT. Translation: CASSGSGTLTGELFF.

The DNA of the CDR3 is TGTGCCAGCAGTGAACAGGGATTTAATTCACCCCTCCACTTT. It specifies CASSEQGFNSPLHF. This chain links TRBV25-1 with TRBJ1-6; D perhaps matches TRBD1 (5 bases). Germline V gene sequence: CDR1 MGHDK, CDR2 SYGVNS. Trimming shortened V by 2 bases and J by 6 bases, and 8 bases separated the two germline ends. The CDR3 spans 14 residues.

V usage is TRBV28 and J usage is TRBJ1-2; D perhaps matches TRBD1 (5 bases). V was cut by 6 bases and J by 4 bases, with 12 bases left in between. The CDR3 is 13 amino acids. Germline assignment: CDR1 MDHEN and CDR2 SYDVKM. CDR3 loop: CASSLRQSYGYTF. In nucleotides, the CDR3 is TGTGCCAGCAGCCTTCGACAGTCCTATGGCTACACCTTC.

The J gene is TRBJ1-1, the V gene TRBV6-6; the D is unclear. This CDR3 region has 11 residues. Per germline, CDR1 MNHNY and CDR2 SVGAGI (reference sequence). V lost 6 bases, J lost 2 bases, and 4 bases lay in between. CDR3 nucleotides: TGTGCCAGCAGAGTCAACACTGAAGCTTTCTTT. This encodes CASRVNTEAFF.

The chain has TRBV6-1 and TRBJ1-1, with 8 bases matching TRBD1. The germline CDR1 and CDR2 sequences are MNHNS and SASEGT. Germline trimming cut 2 bases from V and 5 bases from J; bases unmatched to any gene: 4. The CDR3 contains 14 residues. The DNA for the CDR3 is TGTGCCAGCAGTGAACAGGGGGCTTGGACTGAAGCTTTCTTT. Translated, it gives CASSEQGAWTEAFF.

The chain has TRBV9 and TRBJ2-2; 11 bases are a match to TRBD1. Trimming cost V 2 bases and J 7 bases; bases outside gene matches: 7. This CDR3 contains 16 residues. In germline, CDR1 is SGDLS, CDR2 YYNGEE. The CDR3 DNA reads as TGTGCCAGCAGCGTTTCGGGACAGGGGGTAGGCGGGGAGCTGTTTTTT. Translated: CASSVSGQGVGGELFF.

A single count supports this clone. The chain couples TRBV28 to TRBJ1-5, with D uncertain. This CDR3 comprises 16 residues. CDR1 MDHEN and CDR2 SYDVKM come from the germline V gene. Trimming took 6 bases from V and 1 from J, leaving 16 bases between them. This chain's CDR3 is CASSFPKTWSNQPQHF. CDR3 sequence (DNA): TGTGCCAGCAGCTTCCCGAAAACGTGGAGCAATCAGCCCCAGCATTTT.

This clone appeared once. The chain recombines TRBV11-3 with TRBJ2-2, with D unresolved. V was cut by 5 bases and J by 8 bases, with 9 bases left in between. The CDR3 is 12 residues long. Germline CDR1 is SGHNT and CDR2 is YENEEA. The CDR3, as DNA: TGTGCCAGCAGCCCTTTAATAGGGGAGCTGTTTTTT. Translating gives CASSPLIGELFF.

The rearrangement uses TRBV5-6 and TRBJ2-5; D is unclear. From germline, CDR1 is SGHDT and CDR2 YYEEEE. Trimming left V 1 base short and J 5 bases short, with 18 bases between. The CDR3 covers 16 residues. The CDR3: CASSLFGSGQSETQYF. Written as DNA, the CDR3 is TGTGCCAGCAGCTTGTTTGGGTCGGGTCAGTCGGAGACCCAGTACTTC.

The V gene is TRBV7-9, the J gene TRBJ2-7, with 11 bases lining up with TRBD2. The CDR3 consists of 16 residues. The V and J ends lost 1 base and 0 bases, in that order; junction bases with no gene match: 2. Looked up from germline, CDR1 is SEHNR and CDR2 is FQNEAQ (reference sequence). The CDR3 nucleotides are TGTGCCAGCAGCTTAGGTACTAGCGGGAGCTCCTACGAGCAGTACTTC. Encoded protein: CASSLGTSGSSYEQYF.

This sequence joins TRBV28 and TRBJ1-6, with D tentatively TRBD1 (6 bases). V lost 6 bases to trimming and J lost 0 bases, with 18 bases between them. Germline V gene data show CDR1 as MDHEN and CDR2 as SYDVKM. The CDR3 contains 18 residues. CDR3 amino acids: CASSLEGVGSSYNSPLHF. CDR3 DNA: TGTGCCAGCAGCCTAGAGGGGGTTGGGAGCTCCTATAATTCACCCCTCCACTTT.

The chain carries TRBV7-2 and TRBJ2-2; D unclear. V was pared by 1 base and J by 4 bases, with 13 bases between. This CDR3 contains 16 residues. Germline V gene lookup returns CDR1 SGHTA and CDR2 FQGNSA. The CDR3 spells CASSLDGGSFTGELFF. CDR3 DNA sequence: TGTGCCAGCAGCTTAGACGGCGGCAGTTTCACCGGGGAGCTGTTTTTT.

The chain couples TRBV4-2 to TRBJ2-1, with D possibly being TRBD2 (7 bases). The germline gives CDR1 LGHNA, CDR2 YNFKEQ. V was shortened by 0 bases and J by 4 bases, with 10 bases between the two germline ends. CDR3 length equals 15 residues. The CDR3 loop reads CASSQDAGAYNEQFF. The DNA of the CDR3 is TGTGCCAGCAGCCAAGACGCGGGGGCTTACAATGAGCAGTTCTTC.

The chain couples TRBV7-8 to TRBJ2-1, with 9 bases fitting TRBD1. The length of the CDR3 is 16 residues. From germline, CDR1 is SGHVS and CDR2 FQNEAQ. Trimming took 1 base from V and 4 from J; bases not matched to a gene: 5. The CDR3 region has the DNA TGTGCCAGCAGCTTAGGTGGGACAGGGCTATACAATGAGCAGTTCTTC. This encodes CASSLGGTGLYNEQFF.

This rearrangement joins TRBV4-1 to TRBJ2-7, with TRBD2 identical over 11 bases. Trimming took 2 bases from V and 2 from J; bases not matched to a gene: 5. CDR3 size: 16 residues. CDR1 and CDR2 from the germline V gene are MGHRA and YSYEKL. The CDR3 sequence is CASSQQGLAAAYEQYF. The CDR3 region has the DNA TGCGCCAGCAGCCAACAGGGACTAGCGGCGGCCTACGAGCAGTACTTC.

V and J are TRBV11-3 and TRBJ2-5; D is unclear. The CDR3 runs 12 residues. Germline-derived CDR1 and CDR2 are SGHNT and YENEEA. The ends were cut back, 1 base at V and 5 bases at J, with 5 bases in the middle. The chain's CDR3 is CASSLGPETQYF. The CDR3 DNA is TGTGCCAGCAGCTTAGGACCCGAGACCCAGTACTTC.

The V call is TRBV7-8, the J call TRBJ2-7; 7 nucleotides agree with TRBD2. Trimming at V came to 3 bases and at J to 2 bases, leaving 10 bases not matched to a gene. Germline CDR1 reads SGHVS; CDR2 reads FQNEAQ. The length of the CDR3 is 16 residues. The CDR3 spells CASSFKRESATYEQYF. The CDR3 nucleotides are TGTGCCAGCAGCTTTAAGCGGGAAAGCGCAACCTACGAGCAGTACTTC.

This sequence joins TRBV27 and TRBJ2-2; D possibly corresponds to TRBD2 (5 bases). The germline V gene has CDR1 MNHEY and CDR2 SMNVEV (reference sequence). The CDR3 is 14 amino acids. V gave up 4 bases and J gave up 4 bases, with 10 bases separating them. CDR3 residues: CASSSRGGTGELFF. The CDR3 DNA is TGTGCCAGCAGTTCCAGAGGAGGCACCGGGGAGCTGTTTTTT.

V usage is TRBV4-2 and J usage is TRBJ2-2; D unresolved. The V and J ends lost 1 base and 7 bases respectively, with 16 bases between them. Germline loops: CDR1 LGHNA, CDR2 YNFKEQ. The CDR3 consists of 16 residues. The CDR3 sequence: CASSQGQDATFGELFF. The CDR3 DNA is TGTGCCAGCAGCCAAGGCCAAGACGCAACTTTCGGGGAGCTGTTTTTT.

The gene calls are TRBV15 and TRBJ1-5; no clear D gene. Germline V gives CDR1 LNHNV, CDR2 YYDKDF (reference sequence). CDR3 size: 15 residues. V lost 1 base, J lost 3 bases, and 10 bases lay in between. CDR3 coding DNA: TGTGCCACCAGCAGAGTGGGCAACTACAATCAGCCCCAGCATTTT. Amino acid sequence: CATSRVGNYNQPQHF.

The rearrangement joins TRBV5-1 to TRBJ2-5, with D possibly being TRBD2 (5 bases). CDR1 is SGHRS, CDR2 YFSETQ, per germline. The CDR3 is made up of 16 amino acids. V was clipped by 2 bases and J by 1 base, with 15 bases between them. CDR3 region: CASSFHGVGSQETQYF. The CDR3 DNA is TGCGCCAGCAGCTTCCACGGGGTAGGGTCCCAAGAGACCCAGTACTTC.